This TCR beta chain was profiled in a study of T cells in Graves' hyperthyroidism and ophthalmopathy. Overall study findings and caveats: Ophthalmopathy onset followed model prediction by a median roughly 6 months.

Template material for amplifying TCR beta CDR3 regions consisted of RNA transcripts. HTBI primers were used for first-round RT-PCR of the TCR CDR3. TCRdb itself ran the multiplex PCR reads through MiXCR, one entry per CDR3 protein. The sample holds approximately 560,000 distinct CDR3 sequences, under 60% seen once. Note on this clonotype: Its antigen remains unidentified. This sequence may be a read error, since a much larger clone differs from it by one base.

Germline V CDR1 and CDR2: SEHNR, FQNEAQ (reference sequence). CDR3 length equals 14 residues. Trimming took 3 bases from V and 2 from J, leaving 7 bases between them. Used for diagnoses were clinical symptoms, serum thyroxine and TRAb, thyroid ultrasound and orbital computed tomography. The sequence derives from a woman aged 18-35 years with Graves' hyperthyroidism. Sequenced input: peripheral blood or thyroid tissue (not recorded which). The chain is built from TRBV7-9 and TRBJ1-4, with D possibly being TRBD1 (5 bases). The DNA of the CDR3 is TGTGCCAGCAGCTTTGAGGGGACTAATGAAAAACTGTTTTTT. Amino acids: CASSFEGTNEKLFF.